This TCR beta chain was recovered during a study of CD8 T cells in ankylosing spondylitis. Study-wide findings and caveats: Clones that were linked to disease were CD8+ and were relatively rare in peripheral blood. Clones tied to disease were said to be significantly enriched in matched ankylosing spondylitis synovial fluid. It appeared that ankylosing spondylitis blood was characterized by a TCR beta motif of under ten highly homologous variants.

The CDR3 is 14 residues long. Germline values: CDR1 SGHRS, CDR2 YFSETQ. V was cut by 4 bases and J by 4 bases, with 15 bases left in between. For this clonotype: Its antigen is as yet unknown.

Preparation of TCR beta libraries was done by quantitative 5'-RACE with molecular barcodes. TCRdb analysed the 5' RACE reads with MiXCR anew, one entry per CDR3 protein. Among under 950,000 distinct CDR3 sequences listed, about 20% were seen once. This chain links TRBV5-1 with TRBJ2-7; weak D call: TRBD1 (7 bases). Sequenced sample: blood, either unsorted or a sorted T cell fraction (not recorded which). This receptor was taken from a male donor with ankylosing spondylitis. CDR3 DNA: TGCGCCAGCAGCGCGGGACAGCATCTTTACGAGCAGTACTTC. This translates into CASSAGQHLYEQYF.